This note documents a single T cell receptor beta chain sequence. This entry belongs to a study of T cells in Graves' hyperthyroidism and ophthalmopathy. From RNA transcripts, TCR beta CDR3 regions were amplified. The HTBI primer set was used in a first-round RT-PCR of the TCR CDR3. TCRdb processed the multiplex PCR reads anew with MiXCR; each CDR3 protein has one entry. Of nearly 750,000 distinct CDR3 sequences in the sample, just over 35% were seen once. The ends were cut back, 5 bases at V and 2 bases at J, with 18 bases in the middle. Germline V gene data show CDR1 as LNHDA and CDR2 as SQIVND (reference sequence). CDR3 length: 16 residues.

This clonotype was sampled from a woman aged 35 to 49 with Graves' hyperthyroidism. This rearrangement joins TRBV19 to TRBJ1-1; no reliable D call. Sequenced material: blood. The CDR3 here is CASSHGVFGLNTEAFF. The CDR3 DNA sequence: TGTGCCAGTAGTCACGGGGTATTTGGGTTAAACACTGAAGCTTTCTTT.